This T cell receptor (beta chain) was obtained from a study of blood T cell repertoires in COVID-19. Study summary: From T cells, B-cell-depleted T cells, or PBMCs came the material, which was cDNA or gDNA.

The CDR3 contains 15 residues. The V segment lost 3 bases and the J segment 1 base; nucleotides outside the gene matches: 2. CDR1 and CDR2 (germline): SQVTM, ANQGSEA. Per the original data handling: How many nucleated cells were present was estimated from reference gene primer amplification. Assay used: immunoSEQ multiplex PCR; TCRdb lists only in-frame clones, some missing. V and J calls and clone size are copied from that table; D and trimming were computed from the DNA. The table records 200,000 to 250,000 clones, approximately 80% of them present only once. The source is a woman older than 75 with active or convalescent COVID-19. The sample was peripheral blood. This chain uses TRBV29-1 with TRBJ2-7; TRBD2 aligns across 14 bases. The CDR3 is CSVEGTSGGSYEQYF. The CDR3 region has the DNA TGCAGCGTTGAGGGGACTAGCGGGGGATCCTACGAGCAGTACTTC.